A few counts support the clone carrying this T cell receptor beta chain. Antigen: not known. Given a much more abundant clone one base away, this may be a read error. The record originates from a study of blood T cells in healthy people across ages. Study-wide results and limits: The long-lived group displayed more naive CD4+ cells, plus higher diversity, than the aged donors did.

Then a second PCR, running about 6 to 11 cycles, was carried out with a sample-barcoded 5' primer and a J-beta primer mix. TCRdb independently ran MiXCR on the 5' RACE reads; one entry per CDR3 protein. The sample includes 650,000 to 700,000 distinct CDR3 sequences, 32% of them seen just once. Each donor had around 9.8 milliliters of peripheral blood drawn. Total RNA, at least 6 micrograms per sample, was extracted from PBMCs. This CDR3 contains 18 residues. The germline CDR1 and CDR2 sequences are SGHTA and FQGNSA. V dropped 1 base and J dropped 3 bases, with 22 bases sitting between them. Sequencing was done on a sample of blood. The V call is TRBV7-2, the J call TRBJ2-7, with D uncertain. This clonotype was sampled from a woman over 75 in good health. The CDR3 sequence: CASSLVASSTTQRYEQYF. As DNA, the CDR3 is TGTGCCAGCAGCTTAGTTGCATCCTCTACGACCCAACGCTACGAGCAGTACTTC.